This entry describes one T cell receptor beta chain. Antigen: not known. This entry comes from a study of cytomegalovirus exposure and HLA in healthy donors. Overall study findings and caveats: CMV antigen specificity was confirmed in vitro for three CMV-associated chains.

TCRdb's copy holds only in-frame clones and misses some; the assay was immunoSEQ multiplex PCR. The data contain 110,000 to 150,000 clones, over 90% of them singletons. CDR1 MDHEN and CDR2 SYDVKM come from the germline V gene. The CDR3 covers 14 residues. Trimming removed 5 bases from V and 7 bases from J, with 14 bases in between. The sequencing input was PBMCs. This clonotype originated in a man aged 18 to 29 in good health and CMV-seropositive. This chain joins TRBV28 and TRBJ1-4, with TRBD1 as a possible D gene (6 bases). DNA for the CDR3: TGTGCCAGCAGTCCACCCGGGACATCTGAAAAACTGTTTTTT. It codes for CASSPPGTSEKLFF.